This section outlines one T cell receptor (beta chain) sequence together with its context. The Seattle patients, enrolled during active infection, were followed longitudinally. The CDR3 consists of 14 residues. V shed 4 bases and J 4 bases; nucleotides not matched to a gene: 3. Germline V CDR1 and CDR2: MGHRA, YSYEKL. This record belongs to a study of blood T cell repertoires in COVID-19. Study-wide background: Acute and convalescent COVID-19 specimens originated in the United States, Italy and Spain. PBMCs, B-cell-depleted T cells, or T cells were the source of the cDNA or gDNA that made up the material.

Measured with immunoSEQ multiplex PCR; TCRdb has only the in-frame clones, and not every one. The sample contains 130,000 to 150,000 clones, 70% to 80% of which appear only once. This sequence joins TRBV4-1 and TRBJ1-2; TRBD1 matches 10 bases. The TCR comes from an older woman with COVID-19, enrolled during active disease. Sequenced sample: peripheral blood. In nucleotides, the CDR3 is TGCGCCAGCAGCCCCGGGACAGGGGTCTATGGCTACACCTTC. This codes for CASSPGTGVYGYTF.